The T cell receptor (beta chain) described here comes from a study of vaccination and CD4 T cells after COVID-19. The overall study: As their vaccination, participants received two doses of either BNT162b2 or mRNA-1273 vaccine.

A remark on this clonotype: Its matching antigen is unknown.

Documented treatment: approximately 9-day PBMC culture with coronavirus spike peptide pools or control peptides (ViraFEST assay). Gathered ahead of the COVID-19 pandemic (2011-2018) were the CD4+ T cells of the unexposed donor. Cultures of PBMCs, around 2 million per well, were set up with roughly 9.1 IU/ml IL-2 and about 10 ug/ml peptide pools. The germline V and J ends were trimmed by 6 bases and 0 bases, with 17 bases remaining between them. Germline V lookup: CDR1 LNHDA, CDR2 SQIVND (reference sequence). The CDR3 spans 16 residues. The Oncomine TCR Beta short-read assay generated sequence data from the DNA of cultured CD4+ T cells. One entry per CDR3 protein results from TCRdb running MiXCR on the PCR reads. This sample has approximately 10,000 distinct CDR3 sequences, with about 34% found just once.

This sequence originates from a human donor in good health. Sequencing was done on a sample of CD4+ T cells from blood, cultured in vitro. The chain employs TRBV19 and TRBJ1-2; D is ambiguous. This CDR3 is CASRSSAATTNYGYTF. The CDR3 coding sequence is TGTGCCAGTAGAAGCTCGGCCGCTACCACTAACTATGGCTACACCTTC.